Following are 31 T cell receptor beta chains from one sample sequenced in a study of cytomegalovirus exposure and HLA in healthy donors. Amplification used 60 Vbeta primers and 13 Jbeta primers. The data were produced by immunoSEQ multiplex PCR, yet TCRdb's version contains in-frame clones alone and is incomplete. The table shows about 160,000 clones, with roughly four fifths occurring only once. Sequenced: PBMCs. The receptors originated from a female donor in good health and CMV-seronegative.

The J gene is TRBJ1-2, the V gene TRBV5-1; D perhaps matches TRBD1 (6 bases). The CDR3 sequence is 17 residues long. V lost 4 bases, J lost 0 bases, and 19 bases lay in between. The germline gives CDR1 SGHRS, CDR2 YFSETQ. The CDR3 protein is CASSPRGGAGANYGYTF. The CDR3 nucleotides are TGCGCCAGCAGCCCGCGGGGGGGCGCAGGAGCTAACTATGGCTACACCTTC.

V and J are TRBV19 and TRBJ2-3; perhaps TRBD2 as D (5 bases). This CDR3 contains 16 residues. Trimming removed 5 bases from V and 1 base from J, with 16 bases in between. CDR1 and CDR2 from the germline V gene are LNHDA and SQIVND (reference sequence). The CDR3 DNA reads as TGTGCCAGTAGTCCGACGGACTTTGGAGGCACAGATACGCAGTATTTT. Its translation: CASSPTDFGGTDTQYF.

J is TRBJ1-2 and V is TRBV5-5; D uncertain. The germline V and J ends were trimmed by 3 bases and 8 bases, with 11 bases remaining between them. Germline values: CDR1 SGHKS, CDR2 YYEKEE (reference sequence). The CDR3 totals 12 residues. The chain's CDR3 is CASSSMTRGYTF. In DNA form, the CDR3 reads TGTGCCAGCAGCTCGATGACAAGGGGCTACACCTTC. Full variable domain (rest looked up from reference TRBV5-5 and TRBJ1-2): DAGVTQSPTHLIKTRGQQVTLRCSPISGHKSVSWYQQVLGQGPQFIFQYYEKEERGRGNFPDRFSARQFPNYSSELNVNALLLGDSALYLCASSSMTRGYTFGSGTRLTVV.

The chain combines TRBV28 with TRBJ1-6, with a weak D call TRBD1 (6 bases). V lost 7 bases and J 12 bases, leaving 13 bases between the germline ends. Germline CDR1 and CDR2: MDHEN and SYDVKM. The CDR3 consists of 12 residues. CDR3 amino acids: CASTPPRGPLHF. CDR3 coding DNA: TGTGCCAGCACTCCTCCCAGGGGACCCCTCCACTTT.

The chain's CDR3 is CASSYSMSGAGELFF. The CDR3 region has the DNA TGTGCCAGCAGTTACTCGATGTCCGGGGCCGGGGAGCTGTTTTTT. This chain links TRBV6-5 with TRBJ2-2, with TRBD2 as a possible D gene (5 bases). In germline, CDR1 is MNHEY, CDR2 SVGAGI. V lost 0 bases and J 6 bases, leaving 11 bases between the germline ends. The CDR3 sequence is 15 residues long.

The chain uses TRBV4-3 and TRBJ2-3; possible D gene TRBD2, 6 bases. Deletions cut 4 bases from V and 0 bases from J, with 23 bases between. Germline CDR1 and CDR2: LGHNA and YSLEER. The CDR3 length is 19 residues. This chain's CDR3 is CASSPRWRDHEGSTDTQYF. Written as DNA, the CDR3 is TGCGCCAGCAGCCCCCGGTGGCGGGATCATGAGGGTAGCACAGATACGCAGTATTTT.

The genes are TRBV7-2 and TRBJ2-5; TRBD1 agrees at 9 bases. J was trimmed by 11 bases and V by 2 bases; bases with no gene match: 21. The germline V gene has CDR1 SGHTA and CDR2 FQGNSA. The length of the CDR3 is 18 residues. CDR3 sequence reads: CASSLYRSPDRGDKGQYF. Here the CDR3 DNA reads TGTGCCAGCAGCTTATATCGATCGCCCGACAGGGGGGATAAGGGGCAGTACTTC. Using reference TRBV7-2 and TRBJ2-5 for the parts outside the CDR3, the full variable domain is GAGVSQSPSNKVTEKGKDVELRCDPISGHTALYWYRQSLGQGLEFLIYFQGNSAPDKSGLPSDRFSAERTGGSVSTLTIQRTQQEDSAVYLCASSLYRSPDRGDKGQYFGPGTRLLVL.

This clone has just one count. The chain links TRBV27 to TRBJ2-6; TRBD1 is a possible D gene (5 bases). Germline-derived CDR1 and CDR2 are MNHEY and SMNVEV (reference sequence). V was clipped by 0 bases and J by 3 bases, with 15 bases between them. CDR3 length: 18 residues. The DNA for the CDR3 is TGTGCCAGCAGTTTATCGGAAAGGGGCGACGGTGGGGCCAACGTCCTGACTTTC. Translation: CASSLSERGDGGANVLTF.

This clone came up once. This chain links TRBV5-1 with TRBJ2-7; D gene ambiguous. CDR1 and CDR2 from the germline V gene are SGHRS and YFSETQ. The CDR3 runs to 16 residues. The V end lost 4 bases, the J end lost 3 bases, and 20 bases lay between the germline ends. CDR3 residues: CASSLAANLEIYEQYF. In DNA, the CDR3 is TGCGCCAGCAGCCTGGCCGCGAATCTCGAGATCTACGAGCAGTACTTC.

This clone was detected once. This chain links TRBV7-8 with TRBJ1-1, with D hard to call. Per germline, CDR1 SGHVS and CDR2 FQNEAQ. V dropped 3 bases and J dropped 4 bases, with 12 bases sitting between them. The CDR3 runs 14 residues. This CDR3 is CASSFGRQVTEAFF. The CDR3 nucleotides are TGTGCCAGCAGCTTCGGTCGGCAGGTCACTGAAGCTTTCTTT.

The chain's CDR3 is CASTPARLAGYNEQFF. Here the CDR3 DNA reads TGTGCCAGCACTCCCGCACGACTAGCGGGATACAATGAGCAGTTCTTC. The rearrangement joins TRBV7-8 to TRBJ2-1; 11 nucleotides agree with TRBD2. CDR1 is SGHVS, CDR2 FQNEAQ, per germline. The CDR3 totals 16 residues. Trimming cost V 7 bases and J 4 bases; bases outside gene matches: 9.

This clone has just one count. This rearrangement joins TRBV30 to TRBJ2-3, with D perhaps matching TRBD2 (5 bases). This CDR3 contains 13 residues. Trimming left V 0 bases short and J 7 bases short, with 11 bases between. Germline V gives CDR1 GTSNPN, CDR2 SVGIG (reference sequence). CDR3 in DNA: TGTGCCTGGAGTGTACGGGGAGCCCATACGCAGTATTTT. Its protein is CAWSVRGAHTQYF.

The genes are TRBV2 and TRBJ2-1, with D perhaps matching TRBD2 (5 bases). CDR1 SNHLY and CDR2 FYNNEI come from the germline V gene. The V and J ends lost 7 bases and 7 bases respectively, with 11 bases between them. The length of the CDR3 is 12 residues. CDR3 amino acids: CASNGVGNEQFF. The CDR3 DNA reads TGTGCCAGCAACGGGGTGGGGAATGAGCAGTTCTTC.

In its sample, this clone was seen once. Here the CDR3 reads CASSSGTVLNTEAFF. The CDR3 bases are TGTGCCAGCAGCTCCGGGACAGTATTGAACACTGAAGCTTTCTTT. This chain uses TRBV7-9 with TRBJ1-1; TRBD1 agrees at 7 bases. Germline values: CDR1 SEHNR, CDR2 FQNEAQ (reference sequence). There are 15 residues in the CDR3. V lost 4 bases, J lost 0 bases, and 5 bases stayed unmatched.

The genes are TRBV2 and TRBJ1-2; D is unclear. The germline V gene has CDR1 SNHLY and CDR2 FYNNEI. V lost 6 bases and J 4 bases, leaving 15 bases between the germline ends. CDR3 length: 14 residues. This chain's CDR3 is CASSLDSEVYGYTF. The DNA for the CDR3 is TGTGCCAGCAGCCTAGACTCGGAGGTCTATGGCTACACCTTC.

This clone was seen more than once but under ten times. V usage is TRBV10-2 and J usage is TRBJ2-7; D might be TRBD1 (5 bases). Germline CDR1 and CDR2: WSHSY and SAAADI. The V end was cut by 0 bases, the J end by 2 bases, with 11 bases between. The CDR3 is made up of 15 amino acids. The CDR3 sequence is CASSESGRGPYEQYF. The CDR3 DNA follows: TGCGCCAGCAGTGAGTCGGGTAGGGGCCCCTACGAGCAGTACTTC.

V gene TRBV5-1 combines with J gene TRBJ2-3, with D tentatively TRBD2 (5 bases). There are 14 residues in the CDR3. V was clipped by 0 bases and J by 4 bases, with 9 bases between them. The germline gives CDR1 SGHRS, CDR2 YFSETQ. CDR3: CASSLEDGADTQYF. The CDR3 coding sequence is TGCGCCAGCAGCTTGGAGGACGGGGCAGATACGCAGTATTTT.

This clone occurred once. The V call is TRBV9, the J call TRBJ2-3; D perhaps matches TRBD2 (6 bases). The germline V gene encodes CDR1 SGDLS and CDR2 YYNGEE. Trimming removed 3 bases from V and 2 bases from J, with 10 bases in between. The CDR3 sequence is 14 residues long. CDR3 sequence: CASSGGGVTDTQYF. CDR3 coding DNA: TGTGCCAGCAGCGGGGGCGGGGTCACAGATACGCAGTATTTT.

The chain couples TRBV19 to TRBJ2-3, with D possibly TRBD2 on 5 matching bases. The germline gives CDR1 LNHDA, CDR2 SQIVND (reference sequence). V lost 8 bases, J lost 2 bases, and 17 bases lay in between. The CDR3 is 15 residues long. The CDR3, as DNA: TGTGCCAGTTGTCACGGGAAAGTGGACACAGATACGCAGTATTTT. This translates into CASCHGKVDTDTQYF.

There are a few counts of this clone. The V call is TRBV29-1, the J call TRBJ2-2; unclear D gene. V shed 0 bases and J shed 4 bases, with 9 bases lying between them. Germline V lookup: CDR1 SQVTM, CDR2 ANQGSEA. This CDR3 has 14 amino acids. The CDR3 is CSVEDLESTGELFF. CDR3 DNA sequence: TGCAGCGTTGAAGATCTAGAGTCCACCGGGGAGCTGTTTTTT.

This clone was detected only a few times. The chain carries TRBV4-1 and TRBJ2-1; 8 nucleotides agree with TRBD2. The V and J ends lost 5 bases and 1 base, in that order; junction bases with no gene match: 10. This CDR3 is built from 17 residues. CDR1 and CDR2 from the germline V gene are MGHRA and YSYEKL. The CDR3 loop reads CASSEGGGRTSYNEQFF. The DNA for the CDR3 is TGCGCCAGCAGCGAGGGGGGCGGGAGGACTTCCTACAATGAGCAGTTCTTC.

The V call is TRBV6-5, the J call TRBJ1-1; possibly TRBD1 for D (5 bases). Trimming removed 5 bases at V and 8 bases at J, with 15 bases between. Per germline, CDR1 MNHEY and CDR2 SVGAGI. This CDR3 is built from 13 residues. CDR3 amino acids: CASSPTGVEEAFF. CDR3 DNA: TGTGCCAGCAGTCCAACAGGCGTAGAAGAAGCTTTCTTT.

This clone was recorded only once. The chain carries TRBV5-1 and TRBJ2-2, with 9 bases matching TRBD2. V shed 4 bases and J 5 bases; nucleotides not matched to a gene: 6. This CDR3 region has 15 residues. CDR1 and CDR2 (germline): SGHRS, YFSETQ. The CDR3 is CASSLTSGYTGELFF. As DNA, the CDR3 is TGCGCCAGCAGCCTTACTAGCGGGTATACCGGGGAGCTGTTTTTT.

CDR3 amino acids: CASSLASRYEQYF. The CDR3 region has the DNA TGTGCCAGCAGCCTCGCATCGAGATACGAGCAGTACTTC. The chain uses TRBV7-6 and TRBJ2-7; D not certain. Germline loops: CDR1 SGHVS, CDR2 FNYEAQ. Trimming took 5 bases from V and 4 from J, leaving 12 bases between them. This CDR3 has 13 amino acids.

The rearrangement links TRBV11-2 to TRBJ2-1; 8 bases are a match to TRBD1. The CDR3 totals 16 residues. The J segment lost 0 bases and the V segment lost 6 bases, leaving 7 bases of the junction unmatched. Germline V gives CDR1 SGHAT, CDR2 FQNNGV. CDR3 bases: TGTGCCAGCAGTCGTAAACAGGGGGTCTCCTACAATGAGCAGTTCTTC. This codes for CASSRKQGVSYNEQFF.

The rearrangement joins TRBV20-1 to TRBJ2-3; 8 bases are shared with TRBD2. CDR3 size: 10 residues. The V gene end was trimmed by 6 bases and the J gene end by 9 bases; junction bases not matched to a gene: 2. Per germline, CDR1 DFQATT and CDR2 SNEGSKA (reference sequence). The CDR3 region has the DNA TGCAGTGCGAGACTAGCGACGCAGTATTTT. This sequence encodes CSARLATQYF.

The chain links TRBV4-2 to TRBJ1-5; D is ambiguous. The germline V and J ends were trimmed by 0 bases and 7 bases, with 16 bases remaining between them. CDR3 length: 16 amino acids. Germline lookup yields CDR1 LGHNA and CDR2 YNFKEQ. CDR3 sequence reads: CASSQEGGGLEQPQHF. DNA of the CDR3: TGTGCCAGCAGCCAAGAAGGTGGCGGTTTGGAACAGCCCCAGCATTTT.

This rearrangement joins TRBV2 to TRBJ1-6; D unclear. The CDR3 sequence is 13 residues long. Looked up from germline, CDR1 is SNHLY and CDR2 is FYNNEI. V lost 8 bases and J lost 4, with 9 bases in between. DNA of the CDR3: TGTGCCAGCGGATGGGAGTATAATTCACCCCTCCACTTT. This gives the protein CASGWEYNSPLHF.

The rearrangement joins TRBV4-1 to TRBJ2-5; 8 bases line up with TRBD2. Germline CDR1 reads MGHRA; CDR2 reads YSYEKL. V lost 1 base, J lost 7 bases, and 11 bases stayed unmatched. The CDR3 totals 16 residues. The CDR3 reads CASSQAPLAGGGTQYF. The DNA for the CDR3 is TGCGCCAGCAGCCAAGCGCCCTTAGCCGGGGGGGGGACCCAGTACTTC.

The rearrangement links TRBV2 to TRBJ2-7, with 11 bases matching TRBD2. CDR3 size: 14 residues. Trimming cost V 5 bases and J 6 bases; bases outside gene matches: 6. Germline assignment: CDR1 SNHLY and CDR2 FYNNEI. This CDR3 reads CASSIAGGGLEQYF. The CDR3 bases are TGTGCCAGCAGTATAGCGGGAGGGGGGCTCGAGCAGTACTTC.

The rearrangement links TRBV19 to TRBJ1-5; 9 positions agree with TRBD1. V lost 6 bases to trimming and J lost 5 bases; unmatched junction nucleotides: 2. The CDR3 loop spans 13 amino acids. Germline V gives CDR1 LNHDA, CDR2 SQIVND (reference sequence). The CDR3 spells CASSRDRDQPQHF. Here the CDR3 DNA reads TGTGCCAGTAGCCGGGACAGGGATCAGCCCCAGCATTTT. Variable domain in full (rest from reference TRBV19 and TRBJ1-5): DGGITQSPKYLFRKEGQNVTLSCEQNLNHDAMYWYRQDPGQGLRLIYYSQIVNDFQKGDIAEGYSVSREKKESFPLTVTSAQKNPTAFYLCASSRDRDQPQHFGDGTRLSIL.